This T cell receptor beta chain was identified in a study of Ad26.COV2.S vaccination and SARS-CoV-2 variants. Study at large: Of the COV1001 trial arms, the Ad26.COV2.S arm included the donor.

This sample's treatment: about 20 received Ad26.COV2.S at low or high dose, single or two shots; about 5 received placebo; per-sample allocation not given. The samples date from day 63 after the first vaccine or placebo injection. Donation came from an adult in Boston who was aged 18-55 years. Wuhan-strain SARS-CoV-2 spike was expressed by the Ad26 vector that made up the vaccine. This CDR3 is 17 amino acids long. Germline-derived CDR1 and CDR2 are MGHRA and YSYEKL. After removal of 1 base from V and 11 bases from J, the junction contained 16 bases not matched to a gene. This clone has a single count. This may be a read error, as it is one base from a much larger clone. Data came from immunoSEQ multiplex PCR; TCRdb stores just in-frame clones and leaves some out. The sample includes some 640,000 clones, approximately 88% of them seen just once.

Sample: peripheral blood, taken in a trial of Ad26.COV2.S vaccine versus placebo. This TCR was sampled from a person aged 18-60 years who received the Ad26.COV2.S COVID-19 vaccine or a placebo. This chain links TRBV4-1 with TRBJ2-1; 8 positions match TRBD2. The CDR3 DNA follows: TGCGCCAGCAGCCAAGTCGATTTGGGACTAGTTTCGAATAAGCAGTTCTTC. It is translated as CASSQVDLGLVSNKQFF.